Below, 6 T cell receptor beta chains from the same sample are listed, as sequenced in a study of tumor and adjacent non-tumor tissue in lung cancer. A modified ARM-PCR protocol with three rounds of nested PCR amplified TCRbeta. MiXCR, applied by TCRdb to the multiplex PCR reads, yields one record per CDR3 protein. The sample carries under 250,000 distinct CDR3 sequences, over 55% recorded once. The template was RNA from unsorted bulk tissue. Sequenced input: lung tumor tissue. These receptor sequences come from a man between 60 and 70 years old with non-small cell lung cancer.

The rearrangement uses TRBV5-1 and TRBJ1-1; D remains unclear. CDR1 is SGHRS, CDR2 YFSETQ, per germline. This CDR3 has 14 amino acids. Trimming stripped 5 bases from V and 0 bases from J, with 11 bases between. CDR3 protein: CASRPKGLNTEAFF. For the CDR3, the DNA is TGCGCCAGCAGGCCGAAAGGGTTGAACACTGAAGCTTTCTTT.

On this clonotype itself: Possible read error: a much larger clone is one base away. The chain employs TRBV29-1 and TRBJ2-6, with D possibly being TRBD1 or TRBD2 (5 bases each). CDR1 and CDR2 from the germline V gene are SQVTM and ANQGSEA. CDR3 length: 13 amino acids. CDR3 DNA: TGCAGCGTTGATTTGACCGGGGCCTACGTCCTGACTTTC. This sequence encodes CSVDLTGAYVLTF.

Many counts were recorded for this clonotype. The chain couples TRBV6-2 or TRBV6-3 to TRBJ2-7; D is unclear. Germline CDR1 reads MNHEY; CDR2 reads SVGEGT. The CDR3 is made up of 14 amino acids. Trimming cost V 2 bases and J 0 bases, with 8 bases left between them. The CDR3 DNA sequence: TGTGCCAGCAGTTACGGAGAATTCTCCTACGAGCAGTACTTC. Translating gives CASSYGEFSYEQYF.

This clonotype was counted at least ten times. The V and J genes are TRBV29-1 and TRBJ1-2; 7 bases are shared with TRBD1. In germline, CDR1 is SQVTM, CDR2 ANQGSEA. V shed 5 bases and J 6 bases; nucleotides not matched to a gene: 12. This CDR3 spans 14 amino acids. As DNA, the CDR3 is TGCAGCGTTTCTAAGGACAGGTCAAGGGATGGCTACACCTTC. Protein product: CSVSKDRSRDGYTF.

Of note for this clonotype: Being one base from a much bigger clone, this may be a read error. The chain's CDR3 is CASSPGEGVWYGCTF. The CDR3 region has the DNA TGTGCCAGCAGCCCCGGGGAGGGGGTATGGTATGGCTGCACCTTC. This chain uses TRBV11-2 with TRBJ1-2; the D gene is possibly TRBD1 (6 bases). This CDR3 has 15 residues. From germline, CDR1 is SGHAT and CDR2 FQNNGV.

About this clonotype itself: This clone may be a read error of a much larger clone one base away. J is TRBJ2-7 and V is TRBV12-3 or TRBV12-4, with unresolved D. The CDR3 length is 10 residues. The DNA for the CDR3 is TGTGTCAGCAGTTTCGACGAGCAGTACTTC. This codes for CVSSFDEQYF.